This T cell receptor beta chain was sequenced during a study of T-cell reconstitution after alpha-beta-depleted transplantation in children. General study results and limits: T-cell counts and diversity at one year following transplant were attributed mainly to newly produced T cells.

This clonotype was observed at least ten times. Antigen specificity is unknown. Germline values: CDR1 MGHDK, CDR2 SYGVNS. V lost 10 bases and J lost 0, with 10 bases in between. This CDR3 comprises 14 residues. Unique molecular identifiers were incorporated during preparation of the TCRbeta library. TCRdb recomputed calls from the PCR reads with MiXCR, one row per CDR3 protein. This table has 480,000 or so distinct CDR3 sequences, roughly a tenth appearing once. Sequences were derived from PBMCs, sampled before TCRalphabeta/CD19-depleted stem cell transplant. The genes are TRBV25-1 and TRBJ1-6; D is unclear. The source of this sequence is a child aged 2-15 years with inherited bone marrow failure, due to receive a stem cell transplant. CDR3 loop: CATAGSSYNSPLHF. The CDR3 DNA is TGTGCCACCGCCGGGAGCTCCTATAATTCACCCCTCCACTTT.